The 13 T cell receptor beta chains in this list originate from one sample, sequenced in a study of cytomegalovirus exposure and HLA in healthy donors. Primers for the PCR totalled 60 Vbeta and 13 Jbeta. The assay was immunoSEQ multiplex PCR, and TCRdb's table has in-frame clones only and misses some. The sample shows 150,000 to 200,000 clones, roughly 77% of them seen only once. Sequencing used PBMCs. These TCRs come from a man younger than 30 in good health and CMV-seropositive.

This rearrangement joins TRBV7-9 to TRBJ2-5; D perhaps matches TRBD1 (5 bases). CDR3 size: 12 residues. V lost 6 bases to trimming and J lost 0 bases, with 5 bases between them. Germline CDR1 is SEHNR and CDR2 is FQNEAQ (reference sequence). The CDR3 protein is CASRQDQETQYF. CDR3 sequence (DNA): TGTGCCAGCAGACAGGACCAAGAGACCCAGTACTTC.

The chain links TRBV29-1 to TRBJ2-1; D possibly corresponds to TRBD2 (7 bases). The V and J ends lost 6 bases and 6 bases respectively, with 15 bases between them. The CDR3 extends over 13 amino acids. CDR1 is SQVTM and CDR2 is ANQGSEA in the germline V gene. In DNA, the CDR3 is TGCAGCGTGGGGGGGCCGAGCTCCAATGAGCAGTTCTTC. This gives the protein CSVGGPSSNEQFF.

The rearrangement links TRBV2 to TRBJ1-4; D ambiguous. V lost 7 bases to trimming and J lost 6 bases, with 9 bases between them. Germline-derived CDR1 and CDR2 are SNHLY and FYNNEI. CDR3 size: 12 residues. The CDR3 nucleotides read TGTGCCAGCAATGATGTCGATGAAAAACTGTTTTTT. This sequence encodes CASNDVDEKLFF.

V gene TRBV5-1 combines with J gene TRBJ1-5; 9 bases match TRBD1. CDR1 and CDR2 (germline): SGHRS, YFSETQ. V shed 4 bases and J 5 bases; nucleotides not matched to a gene: 13. The CDR3 consists of 17 residues. CDR3: CASSTGQGNMGDQPQHF. CDR3 DNA: TGCGCCAGCAGCACCGGACAGGGGAACATGGGAGATCAGCCCCAGCATTTT.

The gene calls are TRBV4-1 and TRBJ1-1; weak D call: TRBD1 (5 bases). The CDR3 covers 14 residues. Trimming shortened V by 1 base and J by 4 bases, and 10 bases separated the two germline ends. In germline, CDR1 is MGHRA, CDR2 YSYEKL. CDR3 amino acids: CASSQGSGVTEAFF. Written as DNA, the CDR3 is TGCGCCAGCAGCCAAGGATCGGGGGTCACTGAAGCTTTCTTT.

V is TRBV19 and J is TRBJ1-5, with 7 bases identical to TRBD1. Germline loops: CDR1 LNHDA, CDR2 SQIVND (reference sequence). The ends lost 3 bases at V and 0 bases at J; junction bases unmatched: 8. The CDR3 sequence is 17 residues long. CDR3 sequence: CASSIPGQTISNQPQHF. In DNA form, the CDR3 reads TGTGCCAGTAGTATCCCGGGACAGACTATTAGCAATCAGCCCCAGCATTTT. Variable domain in full (rest from reference TRBV19 and TRBJ1-5): DGGITQSPKYLFRKEGQNVTLSCEQNLNHDAMYWYRQDPGQGLRLIYYSQIVNDFQKGDIAEGYSVSREKKESFPLTVTSAQKNPTAFYLCASSIPGQTISNQPQHFGDGTRLSIL.

The CDR3 bases are TGTGCCAGCAGCCCACCTGGCGGGGTAGCGGGACAAGAGACCCAGTACTTC. This gives the protein CASSPPGGVAGQETQYF. The V gene is TRBV5-4, the J gene TRBJ2-5; 8 positions match TRBD2. V lost 4 bases and J lost 2; bases outside the gene matches: 13. Germline lookup yields CDR1 SGHNT and CDR2 YYREEE (reference sequence). CDR3 length: 17 amino acids.

The chain links TRBV4-1 to TRBJ2-7, with 7 bases lining up with TRBD1. The V gene's germline CDR1 is MGHRA and CDR2 YSYEKL. The ends lost 5 bases at V and 3 bases at J; junction bases unmatched: 4. CDR3 length equals 13 residues. CDR3 coding DNA: TGCGCCAGCAGCGTCCGACAGGGCTACGAGCAGTACGTC. Protein product: CASSVRQGYEQYV.

This rearrangement joins TRBV19 to TRBJ1-1, with D hard to call. This CDR3 is 15 amino acids long. Germline V gene sequence: CDR1 LNHDA, CDR2 SQIVND (reference sequence). V was clipped by 3 bases and J by 1 base, with 12 bases between them. CDR3 nucleotides: TGTGCCAGTAGTATGGGAGGGATGGCGAACACTGAAGCTTTCTTT. This gives the protein CASSMGGMANTEAFF.

The gene calls are TRBV28 and TRBJ2-7; D is perhaps TRBD2 (6 bases). Trimming took off 3 bases at V and 0 bases at J, with 15 bases between the two ends. In germline, CDR1 is MDHEN, CDR2 SYDVKM. The CDR3 runs 16 residues. In DNA form, the CDR3 reads TGTGCCAGCAGTTTGCTGCGGGGCTGCTACTCCTACGAGCAGTACGTC. Translation gives CASSLLRGCYSYEQYV.

Here the CDR3 DNA reads TGTGCCAGCAGTTACTCTGGACTCCTTGGGGCTTTCTTT. Its translation: CASSYSGLLGAFF. The chain employs TRBV6-5 and TRBJ1-1, with D unclear. The V end lost 0 bases, the J end lost 11 bases, and 13 bases lay between the germline ends. The CDR3 contains 13 residues. Germline lookup yields CDR1 MNHEY and CDR2 SVGAGI.

V and J are TRBV29-1 and TRBJ2-1, with D perhaps TRBD1 (7 bases). Germline CDR1 and CDR2: SQVTM and ANQGSEA. V was shortened by 3 bases and J by 2 bases, with 11 bases between the two germline ends. The CDR3 runs 14 residues. For the CDR3, the DNA is TGCAGCGTTGATCAGGGGGGAACCTACAATGAGCAGTTCTTC. Amino acids: CSVDQGGTYNEQFF.

This clone was counted only a few times. The chain has TRBV7-9 and TRBJ1-4; no clear D. The germline V gene encodes CDR1 SEHNR and CDR2 FQNEAQ (reference sequence). The CDR3 totals 16 residues. Trimming cost V 7 bases and J 5 bases, with 20 bases left between them. The CDR3 sequence: CASTRDGVGLNEKLFF. The CDR3 DNA reads TGTGCCAGCACCCGTGACGGGGTCGGACTAAATGAAAAACTGTTTTTT. Looking up the rest from reference TRBV7-9 and TRBJ1-4 gives the full variable domain: DTGVSQNPRHKITKRGQNVTFRCDPISEHNRLYWYRQTLGQGPEFLTYFQNEAQLEKSRLLSDRFSAERPKGSFSTLEIQRTEQGDSAMYLCASTRDGVGLNEKLFFGSGTQLSVL.